One T cell receptor (beta chain) is described in this entry. Its antigen is undetermined. V shed 5 bases and J shed 4 bases, with 15 bases lying between them. The germline gives CDR1 LGHNA, CDR2 YNFKEQ. The CDR3 is 14 residues long. This entry comes from a study of cytomegalovirus exposure and HLA in healthy donors. Study-wide results and caveats: In an earlier analysis, productive rearrangement rates for most beta V segments clustered near 87% or 30%. Researchers reported in a later analysis that a missense DCLRE1C variant was tied to TCR beta V- and J-gene trimming. The authors reported that TCR beta sequences could predict HLA-A and HLA-B alleles. These predictions were accurate for most subjects in the first cohort. For presence/absence analyses, sequencing depth was assumed to be roughly uniform across donors.

This PCR relied on a set of 60 Vbeta primers and 13 Jbeta primers. Clones were sequenced by immunoSEQ multiplex PCR, and TCRdb holds only the in-frame ones, with some missing. The data contain 130,000 or so clones, approximately 82% of them singletons. The sequenced sample consisted of PBMCs. V gene TRBV4-2 combines with J gene TRBJ2-7, with D tentatively TRBD1 (6 bases). The origin of this receptor is a woman aged 40 to 50 in good health and CMV-seronegative. The CDR3: CASSAHRERYEQYF. The CDR3 DNA reads TGTGCCAGCAGCGCGCACAGGGAGAGGTACGAGCAGTACTTC.